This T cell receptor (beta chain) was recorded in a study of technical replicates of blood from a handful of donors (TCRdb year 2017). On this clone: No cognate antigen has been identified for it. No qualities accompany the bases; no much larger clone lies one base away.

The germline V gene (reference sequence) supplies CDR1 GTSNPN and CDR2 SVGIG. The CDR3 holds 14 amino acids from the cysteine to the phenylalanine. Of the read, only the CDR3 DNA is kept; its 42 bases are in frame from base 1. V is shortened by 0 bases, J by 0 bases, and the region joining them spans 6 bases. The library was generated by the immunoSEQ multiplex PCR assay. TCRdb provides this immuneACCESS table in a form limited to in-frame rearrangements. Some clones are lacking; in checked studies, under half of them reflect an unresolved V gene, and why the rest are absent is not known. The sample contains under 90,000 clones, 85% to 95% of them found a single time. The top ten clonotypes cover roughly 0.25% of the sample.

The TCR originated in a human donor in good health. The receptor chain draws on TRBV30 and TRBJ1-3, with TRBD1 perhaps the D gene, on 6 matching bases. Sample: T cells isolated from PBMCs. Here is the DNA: TGTGCCTGGAGTGTACAGGGCTCTGGAAACACCATATATTTT. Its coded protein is CAWSVQGSGNTIYF.